Presented here are 23 T cell receptor beta chains from one specimen sequenced in a study of blood T cells in healthy people across ages. A sample-barcoded 5' primer and a J-beta primer mix were used in a second PCR of roughly 7 to 11 cycles. In TCRdb, the 5' RACE reads were re-called with MiXCR into one record per CDR3 protein. The sample yields roughly 790,000 distinct CDR3 sequences, roughly 44% seen once. Sequencing was done on a sample of blood. The receptors shown here come from a woman aged 60-75 years in good health.

V usage is TRBV7-8 and J usage is TRBJ2-3; 8 bases align to TRBD2. Germline V lookup: CDR1 SGHVS, CDR2 FQNEAQ. V dropped 1 base and J dropped 1; count of bases not matched to a gene: 7. The CDR3 is 17 amino acids. The DNA for the CDR3 is TGTGCCAGCAGCTTAGGGGGGCCTAGCGGGCGCACAGATACGCAGTATTTT. Amino acid sequence: CASSLGGPSGRTDTQYF. Variable domain in full (rest from reference TRBV7-8 and TRBJ2-3): GAGVSQSPRYKVAKRGQDVALRCDPISGHVSLFWYQQALGQGPEFLTYFQNEAQLDKSGLPSDRFFAERPEGSVSTLKIQRTQQEDSAVYLCASSLGGPSGRTDTQYFGPGTRLTVL.

This clonotype was counted only a few times. This chain links TRBV6-5 with TRBJ2-3; D remains ambiguous. This CDR3 contains 14 residues. Trimming took 0 bases from V and 7 from J, leaving 11 bases between them. The germline V gene has CDR1 MNHEY and CDR2 SVGAGI. CDR3 sequence: CASSYSGPGYTQYF. CDR3 in DNA: TGTGCCAGCAGTTACTCAGGACCCGGTTATACGCAGTATTTT.

The rearrangement links TRBV20-1 to TRBJ2-3, with D perhaps TRBD2 (5 bases). The CDR3 sequence is 13 residues long. Germline V CDR1 and CDR2: DFQATT, SNEGSKA (reference sequence). Trimming took off 3 bases at V and 4 bases at J, with 11 bases between the two ends. Here the CDR3 reads CSASSVGADTQYF. CDR3 DNA sequence: TGCAGTGCTAGTAGCGTAGGCGCAGATACGCAGTATTTT.

The chain joins TRBV12-3 or TRBV12-4 to TRBJ2-1; 11 bases are a match to TRBD2. The tail of the sequence fits TRBJ2-7 better, so the J call may be wrong. This CDR3 is 16 amino acids long. The CDR3 DNA is TGTGCCAGCAGTATAAGGACTAGCGGGTCCTACAATGAGCAGTACTTC. It specifies CASSIRTSGSYNEQYF.

The chain combines TRBV20-1 with TRBJ1-2; 10 bases map to TRBD1. V lost 5 bases to trimming and J lost 6 bases; unmatched junction nucleotides: 3. The length of the CDR3 is 12 residues. Germline V gives CDR1 DFQATT, CDR2 SNEGSKA (reference sequence). For the CDR3, the DNA is TGCAGTGCTGGGGACAGGGGCAATGGCTACACCTTC. This translates into CSAGDRGNGYTF.

The J gene is TRBJ1-5, the V gene TRBV7-2; a weak D match, TRBD1 (6 bases). Trimming took 5 bases from V and 1 from J, leaving 12 bases between them. There are 15 residues in the CDR3. Germline V CDR1 and CDR2: SGHTA, FQGNSA. For the CDR3, the DNA is TGTGCCAGCAGCACAGGGAGAAAGAGCAATCAGCCCCAGCATTTT. Protein sequence: CASSTGRKSNQPQHF.

This clonotype came up once. The chain recombines TRBV7-3 with TRBJ2-1, with D unresolved. This CDR3 spans 15 amino acids. V shed 4 bases and J shed 7 bases, with 17 bases lying between them. The germline gives CDR1 SGHTA, CDR2 FQGTGA. The CDR3 is CASSYDAGRWNEQFF. The CDR3 DNA reads TGTGCCAGCAGCTACGACGCTGGGCGTTGGAATGAGCAGTTCTTC.

The rearrangement uses TRBV5-1 and TRBJ2-5, with TRBD2 matching 7 bases. This CDR3 has 14 amino acids. Per the germline V gene, CDR1 is SGHRS and CDR2 is YFSETQ. The ends lost 3 bases at V and 2 bases at J; junction bases unmatched: 4. CDR3 DNA: TGCGCCAGCAGCTATACTAGCGTGCAAGAGACCCAGTACTTC. As protein: CASSYTSVQETQYF.

This clonotype was picked up many times. The rearrangement uses TRBV29-1 and TRBJ1-5, with TRBD1 as a possible D gene (6 bases). Trimming removed 6 bases from V and 5 bases from J, with 11 bases in between. The CDR3 is made up of 12 amino acids. Germline assignment: CDR1 SQVTM and CDR2 ANQGSEA. The CDR3 here is CSVRTADQPQHF. CDR3 coding DNA: TGCAGCGTACGGACAGCAGATCAGCCCCAGCATTTT.

The chain couples TRBV20-1 to TRBJ2-4; 9 bases map to TRBD2. The better agreement between TRBJ2-7 and the DNA end casts doubt on the J call. This CDR3 is 13 amino acids long. Germline lookup yields CDR1 DFQATT and CDR2 SNEGSKA (reference sequence). CDR3 nucleotide sequence: TGCAGTACCGCGGGCGGGAGGGCCACCGAGCAGTACTTC. It specifies CSTAGGRATEQYF.

The rearrangement uses TRBV7-9 and TRBJ2-7; TRBD2 is a possible D gene (6 bases). The CDR3 totals 13 residues. Germline CDR1 reads SEHNR; CDR2 reads FQNEAQ (reference sequence). Trimming removed 7 bases from V and 5 bases from J, with 15 bases in between. CDR3 region: CASTWDLRHEQYF. The CDR3 DNA sequence: TGTGCCAGCACCTGGGACTTGCGCCACGAGCAGTACTTC.

This clonotype occurred a few times. This chain joins TRBV7-2 and TRBJ2-5, with D unresolved. There are 15 residues in the CDR3. Germline V gene data show CDR1 as SGHTA and CDR2 as FQGNSA. V was clipped by 2 bases and J by 2 bases, with 12 bases between them. DNA of the CDR3: TGTGCCAGCAGCTTACCCAGAGCAAAACAAGAGACCCAGTACTTC. This encodes CASSLPRAKQETQYF.

The rearrangement uses TRBV25-1 and TRBJ2-5; possible D gene TRBD1, 6 bases. The V gene's germline CDR1 is MGHDK and CDR2 SYGVNS. V was trimmed by 3 bases and J by 5 bases, leaving 16 bases between them. The CDR3 is 15 amino acids. CDR3 protein: CASSDMAGAEETQYF. The DNA of the CDR3 is TGTGCCAGCAGTGATATGGCAGGGGCTGAGGAGACCCAGTACTTC.

The V call is TRBV5-4, the J call TRBJ2-3; 12 bases are a match to TRBD2. The CDR3 covers 16 residues. Germline V gives CDR1 SGHNT, CDR2 YYREEE (reference sequence). V was pared by 3 bases and J by 2 bases, with 4 bases of the junction left unmatched. CDR3 DNA sequence: TGTGCCAGCAGCTCCCTAGCGGGGGGGATCACAGATACGCAGTATTTT. Translating gives CASSSLAGGITDTQYF. The full variable domain, in which reference TRBV5-4 and TRBJ2-3 provide the parts outside the CDR3, is ETGVTQSPTHLIKTRGQQVTLRCSSQSGHNTVSWYQQALGQGPQFIFQYYREEENGRGNFPPRFSGLQFPNYSSELNVNALELDDSALYLCASSSLAGGITDTQYFGPGTRLTVL.

V gene TRBV12-3 or TRBV12-4 combines with J gene TRBJ1-4; the D is unclear. The CDR3 sequence is 15 residues long. V was trimmed by 7 bases and J by 0 bases, leaving 12 bases between them. The DNA of the CDR3 is TGTGCCAGCACCCCTGGACGTGCAACTAATGAAAAACTGTTTTTT. Protein product: CASTPGRATNEKLFF.

The gene calls are TRBV10-3 and TRBJ2-7, with TRBD1 as a possible D gene (5 bases). The V end was cut by 5 bases, the J end by 7 bases, with 9 bases between. This CDR3 is 11 amino acids long. CDR1 ENHRY and CDR2 SYGVKD come from the germline V gene. The CDR3 DNA reads as TGTGCCATCAGTCAGGGTTATGAGCAGTACTTC. It translates to CAISQGYEQYF.

This clonotype has more than one count but fewer than ten. This sequence joins TRBV3-1 and TRBJ1-5; a weak D match, TRBD1 (6 bases). Trimming took 0 bases from V and 6 from J, leaving 12 bases between them. CDR1 is LGHDT and CDR2 is YNNKEL in the germline V gene (reference sequence). This CDR3 comprises 15 residues. In DNA, the CDR3 is TGTGCCAGCAGCCAAGATTTAGGCAGGGGTCAGCCCCAGCATTTT. Its protein is CASSQDLGRGQPQHF.

This clonotype occurred a few times. The rearrangement links TRBV5-1 to TRBJ2-1; TRBD1 aligns across 8 bases. Trimming removed 3 bases from V and 4 bases from J; junction bases left unmatched: 0. The CDR3 is made up of 13 amino acids. CDR1 SGHRS and CDR2 YFSETQ come from the germline V gene. CDR3 bases: TGCGCCAGCAGCTGGACAGGGTACAATGAGCAGTTCTTC. Protein: CASSWTGYNEQFF.

The chain carries TRBV12-3 or TRBV12-4 and TRBJ1-6; D ambiguous. Trimming stripped 5 bases from V and 13 bases from J, with 15 bases between. CDR3 length equals 13 residues. CDR3 region: CASSASQRCPLHF. The CDR3 nucleotides are TGTGCCAGCAGTGCATCACAGAGGTGCCCCCTCCACTTT.

The chain recombines TRBV7-2 with TRBJ2-1; the match to TRBD2 covers 11 bases. Per germline, CDR1 SGHTA and CDR2 FQGNSA. CDR3 length: 14 amino acids. After removal of 10 bases from V and 6 bases from J, the junction contained 8 bases not matched to a gene. The CDR3 loop reads CATSASGGLNEQFF. DNA for the CDR3: TGTGCCACTTCCGCTAGCGGGGGGCTCAATGAGCAGTTCTTC.

V and J are TRBV7-2 and TRBJ2-7; D tentatively reads TRBD1 or TRBD2 (5 bases each). The V end lost 5 bases, the J end lost 6 bases, and 23 bases lay between the germline ends. CDR1 and CDR2 (germline): SGHTA, FQGNSA. The CDR3 length is 16 residues. The CDR3 DNA reads as TGTGCCAGCAGCACCGGGGCTAGCACCCAAAAGGGCGAGCAGTACTTC. This encodes CASSTGASTQKGEQYF.

This clonotype has at least ten counts. The chain links TRBV4-2 to TRBJ2-7, with D possibly being TRBD1 or TRBD2 (5 bases each). The CDR3 contains 15 residues. Trimming took off 0 bases at V and 1 base at J, with 10 bases between the two ends. Germline CDR1 and CDR2: LGHNA and YNFKEQ. Here the CDR3 DNA reads TGTGCCAGCAGCCAAGATAGGGACGGATCCTACGAGCAGTACTTC. Translated: CASSQDRDGSYEQYF.

This clonotype has just a few counts. The chain uses TRBV7-2 and TRBJ2-7, with D tentatively TRBD1 or TRBD2 (5 bases each). The germline CDR1 and CDR2 sequences are SGHTA and FQGNSA. V was clipped by 1 base and J by 2 bases, with 9 bases between them. The CDR3 extends over 14 amino acids. The CDR3 DNA sequence: TGTGCCAGCAGCTTAGGGGGGTCGACCTACGAGCAGTACTTC. Residues: CASSLGGSTYEQYF.